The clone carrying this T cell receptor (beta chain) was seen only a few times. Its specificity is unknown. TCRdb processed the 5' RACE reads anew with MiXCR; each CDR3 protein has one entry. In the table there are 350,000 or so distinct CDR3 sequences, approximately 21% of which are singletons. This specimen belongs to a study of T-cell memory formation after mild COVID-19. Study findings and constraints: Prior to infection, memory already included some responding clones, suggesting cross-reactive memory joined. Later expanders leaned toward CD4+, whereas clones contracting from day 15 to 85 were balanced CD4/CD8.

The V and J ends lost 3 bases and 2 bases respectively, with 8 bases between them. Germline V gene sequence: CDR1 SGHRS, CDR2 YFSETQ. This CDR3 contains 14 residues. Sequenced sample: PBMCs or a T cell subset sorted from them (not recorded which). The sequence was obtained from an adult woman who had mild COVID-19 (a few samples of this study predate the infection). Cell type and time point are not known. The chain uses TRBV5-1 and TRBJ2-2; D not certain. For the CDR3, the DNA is TGCGCCAGCAGCTCCGCAGGAAACACCGGGGAGCTGTTTTTT. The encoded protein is CASSSAGNTGELFF.